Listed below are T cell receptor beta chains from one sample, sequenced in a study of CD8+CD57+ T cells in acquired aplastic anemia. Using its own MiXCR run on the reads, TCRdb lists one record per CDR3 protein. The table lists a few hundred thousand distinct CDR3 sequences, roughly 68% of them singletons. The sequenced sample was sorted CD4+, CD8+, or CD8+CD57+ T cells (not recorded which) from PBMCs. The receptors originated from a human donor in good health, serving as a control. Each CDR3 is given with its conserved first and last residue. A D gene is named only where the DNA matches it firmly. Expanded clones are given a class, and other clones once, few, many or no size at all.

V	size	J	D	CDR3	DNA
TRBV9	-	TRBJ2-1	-	CASSVQGDTYGAQFF	TGTGCCAGCAGCGTACAGGGTGACACCTACGGTGCGCAGTTCTTC
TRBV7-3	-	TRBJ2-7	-	CASSLAESGGYDQYF	TGCGCCAGCAGCTTAGCGGAGTCTGGGGGTTACGATCAGTACTTC
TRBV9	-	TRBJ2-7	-	CASSEVRGTSGADF	TGCGCCAGCAGCGAGGTTCGCGGGACCTCGGGGGCAGACTTC
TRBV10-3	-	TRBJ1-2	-	CAIRGTGRVGGYTF	TGTGCCATCAGGGGGACGGGGCGGGTAGGCGGCTACACCTTC
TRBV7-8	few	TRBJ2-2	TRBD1	CASSRGGGSYTGELFF	TGTGCCAGCAGCAGAGGGGGCGGGTCGTACACCGGGGAGCTGTTTTTT
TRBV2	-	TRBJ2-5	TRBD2	CASRELAGRETQYF	TGTGCCAGCAGAGAATTAGCGGGGAGGGAGACCCAGTACTTC
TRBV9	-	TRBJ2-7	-	CASSLTQPIGYGQYF	TGTGCCAGCAGTTTGACTCAGCCAATCGGATACGGGCAGTACTTC
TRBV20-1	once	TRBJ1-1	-	CSARGPAEEFF	TGCAGTGCGAGAGGTCCAGCTGAAGAGTTCTTT
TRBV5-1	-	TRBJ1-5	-	CASSLRPGPGQPQHF	TGTGCCAGCAGCTTGAGACCGGGCCCTGGCCAGCCCCAGCATTTT
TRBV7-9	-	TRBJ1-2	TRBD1	CASRPKSTGGTLDGYTF	TGTGCCAGCAGACCTAAATCGACAGGGGGCACGTTGGATGGCTACACCTTC
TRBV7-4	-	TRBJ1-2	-	CASSSLQEGQGYSF	TGTGCCAGCAGCTCACTGCAGGAGGGCCAGGGCTACAGCTTC
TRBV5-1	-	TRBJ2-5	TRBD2	CASSVEVGGAQYF	TGTGCCAGCAGCGTGGAGGTGGGGGGGGCCCAGTACTTC
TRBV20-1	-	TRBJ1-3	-	CSVTGLHSGNTIYF	TGCAGTGTTACGGGCCTTCACTCTGGAAACACCATATATTTT
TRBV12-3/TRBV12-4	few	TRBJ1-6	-	CASSVGGERGNSPLHF	TGTGCCAGCAGTGTAGGGGGGGAGAGGGGGAATTCACCCCTCCACTTT